This passage covers 20 T cell receptor beta chains from one sample sequenced in a study of T cell responses to AZD1222 COVID-19 vaccine. Produced via immunoSEQ multiplex PCR; TCRdb's table is partial and in-frame only. The sample records approximately 190,000 clones, 94% being singletons. The sequences come from peripheral blood, collected on day 0 of AZD1222 vaccination. Receptors originate from an adult in good health.

J is TRBJ1-2 and V is TRBV25-1, with 9 nucleotides matching TRBD1. J was trimmed by 3 bases and V by 8 bases; bases with no gene match: 10. CDR1 MGHDK and CDR2 SYGVNS come from the germline V gene. CDR3 length: 15 amino acids. CDR3 in DNA: TGTGCCAGCCTCGATCCGGGACAGGGTCACTATGGCTACACCTTC. Residues: CASLDPGQGHYGYTF.

V usage is TRBV4-2 and J usage is TRBJ2-5, with D tentatively TRBD1 or TRBD2 (5 bases each). Germline CDR1 and CDR2: LGHNA and YNFKEQ. V lost 4 bases, J lost 5 bases, and 14 bases lay in between. There are 14 residues in the CDR3. CDR3 in DNA: TGTGCCAGCAGCCTTAATGAGGGGCCCGAGACCCAGTACTTC. Translated, it gives CASSLNEGPETQYF.

This rearrangement joins TRBV30 to TRBJ1-1; no firm D call. The CDR3 is 12 amino acids. V dropped 4 bases and J dropped 4 bases, with 10 bases sitting between them. Germline CDR1 and CDR2: GTSNPN and SVGIG (reference sequence). CDR3 sequence (DNA): TGTGCCTGGACCCCTCTCAGCACTGAAGCTTTCTTT. It codes for CAWTPLSTEAFF.

This rearrangement joins TRBV2 to TRBJ2-7, with D uncertain. CDR1 and CDR2 (germline): SNHLY, FYNNEI. CDR3 length equals 15 residues. V lost 7 bases to trimming and J lost 6 bases, with 22 bases between them. The DNA for the CDR3 is TGTGCCAGCATCGAGGTGGGAAACCCTGCCGGCGAGCAGTACTTC. Its translation: CASIEVGNPAGEQYF.

As DNA, the CDR3 is TGTGCCAGCACCGAGGATGCAGGGGGAAGCACTGAAGCTTTCTTT. This codes for CASTEDAGGSTEAFF. V and J are TRBV2 and TRBJ1-1; the match to TRBD1 covers 7 bases. The CDR3 runs 15 residues. Trimming took 7 bases from V and 4 from J; bases not matched to a gene: 12. Germline CDR1 reads SNHLY; CDR2 reads FYNNEI.

This sequence joins TRBV6-5 and TRBJ2-1; a possible D gene is TRBD2 (6 bases). The germline gives CDR1 MNHEY, CDR2 SVGAGI. There are 13 residues in the CDR3. The V end lost 7 bases, the J end lost 14 bases, and 21 bases lay between the germline ends. The DNA for the CDR3 is TGTGCCAGCACGGGTGGTAGCGGACCTCGGGAGTTCTTC. This codes for CASTGGSGPREFF.

The rearrangement links TRBV30 to TRBJ2-7; 7 nucleotides line up with TRBD2. The CDR3 extends over 12 amino acids. Germline CDR1 and CDR2: GTSNPN and SVGIG (reference sequence). J was trimmed by 2 bases and V by 6 bases; bases with no gene match: 4. The CDR3 DNA is TGTGCCTGTAGGAGCGGGACCTACGAGCAGTACTTC. Its translation is CACRSGTYEQYF.

The V gene is TRBV27, the J gene TRBJ2-7, with D uncertain. V lost 4 bases and J lost 2, with 9 bases in between. Per germline, CDR1 MNHEY and CDR2 SMNVEV (reference sequence). The CDR3 spans 13 residues. CDR3 coding DNA: TGTGCCAGCAGTTCAAAAATCCCCTACGAGCAGTACTTC. Translating it yields CASSSKIPYEQYF.

The rearrangement joins TRBV30 to TRBJ1-1; D gene uncertain. The V gene's germline CDR1 is GTSNPN and CDR2 SVGIG (reference sequence). Trimming cost V 4 bases and J 5 bases, with 8 bases left between them. The CDR3 is 11 amino acids. CDR3 DNA sequence: TGTGCCTGGATCGGTGAGACTGAAGCTTTCTTT. Residues: CAWIGETEAFF.

J is TRBJ2-3 and V is TRBV27; D gene uncertain. Trimming took 4 bases from V and 3 from J, leaving 14 bases between them. This CDR3 is built from 15 residues. The germline V gene has CDR1 MNHEY and CDR2 SMNVEV (reference sequence). The DNA for the CDR3 is TGTGCCAGCAGTTCAATTACATTGGGAACAGATACGCAGTATTTT. Translated: CASSSITLGTDTQYF.

This chain connects TRBV7-3 to TRBJ2-2; D gene ambiguous. The CDR3 sequence is 17 residues long. V lost 4 bases, J lost 8 bases, and 23 bases lay in between. Germline CDR1 reads SGHTA; CDR2 reads FQGTGA. The CDR3 spells CASSSQTSLGREGELFF. The CDR3 DNA is TGTGCCAGCAGCTCCCAGACAAGCCTGGGAAGGGAAGGGGAGCTGTTTTTT.

This clone was seen a single time. The rearrangement uses TRBV5-1 and TRBJ1-6, with D possibly TRBD1 on 5 matching bases. Germline loops: CDR1 SGHRS, CDR2 YFSETQ. The CDR3 runs to 14 residues. V lost 4 bases and J lost 0, with 5 bases in between. The DNA for the CDR3 is TGCGCCAGCAGCGGGGGCTCCTATAATTCACCCCTCCACTTT. This encodes CASSGGSYNSPLHF.

V and J are TRBV9 and TRBJ2-1, with TRBD2 matching 9 bases. This CDR3 spans 16 amino acids. Germline CDR1 SGDLS, CDR2 YYNGEE. With V trimmed by 4 bases and J by 4 bases, 9 bases remained unmatched. CDR3 nucleotides: TGTGCCAGCAGCCCCCCCCTAGCGGGATTATACAATGAGCAGTTCTTC. Translation: CASSPPLAGLYNEQFF.

This chain uses TRBV4-1 with TRBJ2-7; D remains ambiguous. V was trimmed by 4 bases and J by 2 bases, leaving 9 bases between them. This CDR3 is 13 amino acids long. Germline V gene data show CDR1 as MGHRA and CDR2 as YSYEKL. The CDR3 sequence is CASSPMGTYEQYF. The CDR3 DNA sequence: TGCGCCAGCAGCCCTATGGGAACCTACGAGCAGTACTTC.

The rearrangement links TRBV15 to TRBJ1-5; a possible D gene is TRBD1 (5 bases). The CDR3 runs to 14 residues. V was cut by 3 bases and J by 3 bases, with 9 bases left in between. The germline V gene has CDR1 LNHNV and CDR2 YYDKDF (reference sequence). The chain's CDR3 is CATSRGRINQPQHF. Written as DNA, the CDR3 is TGTGCCACCAGCAGGGGACGGATCAATCAGCCCCAGCATTTT.

In DNA form, the CDR3 reads TGTGCCAGCAGTTACGATCCCTCCTACGAGCAGTACTTC. It translates to CASSYDPSYEQYF. This rearrangement joins TRBV6-2 or TRBV6-3 to TRBJ2-7; no clear D. The V and J ends lost 2 bases and 0 bases respectively, with 5 bases between them. The CDR3 is made up of 13 amino acids. Per the germline V gene, CDR1 is MNHEY and CDR2 is SVGEGT.

The rearrangement joins TRBV5-1 to TRBJ2-7; a possible D gene is TRBD1 (6 bases). Germline V lookup: CDR1 SGHRS, CDR2 YFSETQ. CDR3 size: 15 residues. V dropped 0 bases and J dropped 3 bases, with 13 bases sitting between them. In DNA, the CDR3 is TGCGCCAGCAGCTTGGCCCAGGGGCCGGGCTACGAGCAGTACTTC. Protein sequence: CASSLAQGPGYEQYF.

The rearrangement uses TRBV6-6 and TRBJ1-3; the D is unclear. V shed 2 bases and J shed 3 bases, with 11 bases lying between them. This CDR3 comprises 15 residues. Germline V gives CDR1 MNHNY, CDR2 SVGAGI (reference sequence). The CDR3 DNA follows: TGTGCCAGCAGTTACGAAAGGACGCATGGAAACACCATATATTTT. Translating gives CASSYERTHGNTIYF.

The J gene is TRBJ1-6, the V gene TRBV5-6; maybe TRBD1 (6 bases). CDR1 and CDR2 (germline): SGHDT, YYEEEE. This CDR3 has 15 amino acids. V lost 4 bases and J 8 bases, leaving 16 bases between the germline ends. This chain's CDR3 is CASSNSQGLHSPLHF. For the CDR3, the DNA is TGTGCCAGCAGCAATTCACAGGGTCTCCATTCACCCCTCCACTTT. The full variable domain, its missing parts supplied by reference TRBV5-6 and TRBJ1-6, is DAGVTQSPTHLIKTRGQQVTLRCSPKSGHDTVSWYQQALGQGPQFIFQYYEEEERQRGNFPDRFSGHQFPNYSSELNVNALLLGDSALYLCASSNSQGLHSPLHFGNGTRLTVT.

This clone was seen a few times. The chain uses TRBV6-2 or TRBV6-3 and TRBJ2-7; TRBD2 aligns across 8 bases. Germline V gene sequence: CDR1 MNHEY, CDR2 SVGEGT. The CDR3 loop spans 15 amino acids. The V gene end was trimmed by 2 bases and the J gene end by 6 bases; junction bases not matched to a gene: 9. In DNA form, the CDR3 reads TGTGCCAGCAGTTACCTTAAGGGACTAGTCCGCGAGCAGTACTTC. Protein sequence: CASSYLKGLVREQYF.